Listed here are 26 T cell receptor beta chains from one sample, sequenced in a study of tumor-infiltrating lymphocytes in primary liver carcinoma. In addition to blood RNA drawn from unsorted whole blood, germline DNA was extracted. Synthesis of TCR beta cDNA was carried out from about 0.55 ug total RNA with a constant-region primer. Sequencing libraries for TCR beta derived from three nested multiplex PCR rounds that used slightly modified ARM-PCR. TRBV1-TRBV30 forward primers and a C-beta reverse primer were used in the first two PCR rounds, which each ran for approximately 11 cycles. TCRdb reanalysed the multiplex PCR reads using MiXCR and keeps one entry per CDR3 protein. The sample carries some 200,000 distinct CDR3 sequences, less than 65% recorded once. Sequenced: peripheral blood. All receptors derive from an older woman with primary liver carcinoma and hepatitis B virus infection.

This clonotype was found many times. The chain couples TRBV29-1 to TRBJ2-4; D is possibly TRBD1 or TRBD2 (5 bases each). The CDR3 consists of 13 residues. The V end lost 2 bases, the J end lost 6 bases, and 11 bases lay between the germline ends. CDR1 is SQVTM and CDR2 is ANQGSEA in the germline V gene. CDR3: CSVEHGARNIQYF. The CDR3 DNA follows: TGCAGCGTTGAACACGGGGCCCGAAACATTCAGTACTTC.

Concerning this clonotype itself: Sequence at one end of the junction differs from germline and may be a read error. This rearrangement joins TRBV11-2 to TRBJ2-1, with D tentatively TRBD2 (6 bases). CDR1 and CDR2 (germline): SGHAT, FQNNGV. This CDR3 spans 17 amino acids. CDR3 protein: CGSSDGTGVRSANEQFF. As DNA, the CDR3 is TGTGGCAGCAGCGACGGAACGGGGGTCAGGTCGGCCAATGAGCAATTCTTC.

In regard to this clonotype: A read error may be the cause here, since a much bigger clone is one base away. The gene calls are TRBV5-1 and TRBJ2-5; D possibly corresponds to TRBD1 (6 bases). The CDR3 runs to 14 residues. CDR1 is SGHRS and CDR2 is YFSETQ in the germline V gene. Trimming removed 4 bases at V and 9 bases at J, with 19 bases between. CDR3 residues: CASSPGQRKEAQYF. The CDR3 coding sequence is TGCGCCAGCAGCCCTGGACAGAGAAAGGAGGCCCAGTACTTC.

In regard to this clonotype: At one boundary the junction diverges from the germline segment, which might be a read error. The rearrangement links TRBV11-2 to TRBJ1-1; 8 positions match TRBD1. CDR1 is SGHAT, CDR2 FQNNGV, per germline. CDR3 size: 17 residues. CDR3 sequence: CVSRPLDRALGNTEAFF. CDR3 sequence (DNA): TGTGTCAGCAGACCACTGGACAGGGCTTTGGGAAACACTGAAGCTTTCTTT.

This clonotype showed up many times. The J gene is TRBJ2-3, the V gene TRBV29-1, with D perhaps being TRBD1 or TRBD2 (5 bases each). Germline V lookup: CDR1 SQVTM, CDR2 ANQGSEA. The germline V and J ends were trimmed by 6 bases and 0 bases, with 7 bases remaining between them. The CDR3 totals 12 residues. For the CDR3, the DNA is TGCAGCGTGGGGGACAGCACAGATACGCAGTATTTT. It codes for CSVGDSTDTQYF.

As for this clonotype: This could be a read error, since a much larger clone is one nucleotide away. The CDR3 DNA sequence: TGCAGCGTTGAAGAGGTAGTAGCGGGAGTTGGGCAGTTCTTC. This codes for CSVEEVVAGVGQFF. This chain joins TRBV29-1 and TRBJ2-1; TRBD2 matches 9 bases. V was clipped by 0 bases and J by 12 bases; unmatched bases: 9. Germline assignment: CDR1 SQVTM and CDR2 ANQGSEA. CDR3 length: 14 amino acids.

The chain combines TRBV30 with TRBJ1-3, with D hard to call. Germline V gene sequence: CDR1 GTSNPN, CDR2 SVGIG (reference sequence). The CDR3 length is 13 residues. V was cut by 4 bases and J by 0 bases, with 7 bases left in between. CDR3 coding DNA: TGTGCCTGGACACGGAACTCTGGAAACACCATATATTTT. It is translated as CAWTRNSGNTIYF.

V usage is TRBV28 and J usage is TRBJ2-7; 9 positions match TRBD2. V lost 2 bases and J lost 3; bases outside the gene matches: 17. Per the germline V gene, CDR1 is MDHEN and CDR2 is SYDVKM. This CDR3 region has 19 residues. The CDR3, as DNA: TGTGCCAGCAGTTTAGGGACTAGCAGGAGGGCCACAATGGTCTACGAGCAGTACTTC. It encodes CASSLGTSRRATMVYEQYF.

Only one count was recorded for this clonotype. A junction boundary mismatches the germline segment, possibly from a read error. The rearrangement links TRBV14 to TRBJ1-5; possible D gene TRBD1, 5 bases. This CDR3 has 14 residues. Germline lookup yields CDR1 SGHDN and CDR2 FVKESK. The CDR3 DNA reads as TGTACCAGCAGCCAAGAGGGGTTCAATCAGTCCCAGCATTTT. It yields the protein CTSSQEGFNQSQHF.

V and J are TRBV28 and TRBJ2-3; D may be TRBD1 or TRBD2 (5 bases each). From germline, CDR1 is MDHEN and CDR2 SYDVKM. This CDR3 spans 15 amino acids. The V end was cut by 4 bases, the J end by 1 base, with 12 bases between. CDR3 in amino acids: CASSSPVGGTDTQYF. In nucleotides, the CDR3 is TGTGCCAGCAGTTCTCCTGTGGGGGGCACAGATACGCAGTATTTT. Full variable domain (missing parts from reference TRBV28 and TRBJ2-3): DVKVTQSSRYLVKRTGEKVFLECVQDMDHENMFWYRQDPGLGLRLIYFSYDVKMKEKGDIPEGYSVSREKKERFSLILESASTNQTSMYLCASSSPVGGTDTQYFGPGTRLTVL.

The chain recombines TRBV5-1 with TRBJ2-7, with a weak D call TRBD2 (5 bases). This CDR3 has 13 amino acids. V was clipped by 4 bases and J by 6 bases, with 14 bases between them. Germline V gene data show CDR1 as SGHRS and CDR2 as YFSETQ. The CDR3 loop reads CASSEGLVGEQYF. The CDR3 nucleotides read TGCGCCAGCAGCGAGGGTCTCGTAGGCGAGCAGTACTTC.

The chain couples TRBV6-1 to TRBJ1-2; 9 positions agree with TRBD1. Germline CDR1 reads MNHNS; CDR2 reads SASEGT. The CDR3 is 13 residues long. V dropped 6 bases and J dropped 6; count of bases not matched to a gene: 5. CDR3 sequence reads: CASSVQGADGYTF. The CDR3, as DNA: TGTGCCAGCAGCGTACAGGGGGCGGATGGCTACACCTTC.

The V gene is TRBV6-5, the J gene TRBJ2-7; the match to TRBD2 covers 7 bases. Germline V gives CDR1 MNHEY, CDR2 SVGAGI. J was trimmed by 1 base and V by 6 bases; bases with no gene match: 6. This CDR3 region has 14 residues. CDR3 coding DNA: TGTGCCAGCAGCCAAGCGGGATGGTCCTACGAGCAGTACTTC. It encodes CASSQAGWSYEQYF.

On this clonotype itself: A read error may explain this, as a much larger clone is one base away. The J gene is TRBJ1-1, the V gene TRBV12-3 or TRBV12-4; weak D call: TRBD1 (6 bases). This CDR3 is 13 amino acids long. The CDR3 is CASSGGRRTEVFF. In nucleotides, the CDR3 is TGTGCCAGCAGCGGGGGGCGCAGGACTGAAGTTTTCTTT.

Of note for this clonotype: One end of the junction does not line up with germline, which may come from a read error. The rearrangement links TRBV18 to TRBJ2-3, with 10 bases lining up with TRBD2. CDR3 size: 15 residues. Germline lookup yields CDR1 KGHSH and CDR2 LQKENI. As DNA, the CDR3 is TGCGCCAGCTCCCTAGGACTAGCGGACACAGATACGCAGTATTTT. Translation: CASSLGLADTDTQYF. The full variable domain, rest sourced from reference TRBV18 and TRBJ2-3, is NAGVMQNPRHLVRRRGQEARLRCSPMKGHSHVYWYRQLPEEGLKFMVYLQKENIIDESGMPKERFSAEFPKEGPSILRIQQVVRGDSAAYFCASSLGLADTDTQYFGPGTRLTVL.

This clonotype was detected ten times or more. The chain carries TRBV6-2 or TRBV6-3 and TRBJ2-1, with 9 bases matching TRBD2. CDR1 is MNHEY, CDR2 SVGEGT, per germline. There are 16 residues in the CDR3. J gave up 12 bases and V 2 bases, and 14 bases lay outside the gene matches. The CDR3 is CASSYDLLAGPVGQFF. In DNA, the CDR3 is TGTGCCAGCAGTTACGATCTTCTAGCGGGGCCGGTGGGGCAGTTCTTC.

The table lists this clonotype with a count of one. A much larger clonotype is one base distant, so this may be a read error. DNA of the CDR3: TGTGCCATCACTCCGGGACCGAAGCAGTACTTC. Its translation: CAITPGPKQYF. The chain has TRBV10-3 and TRBJ2-7; TRBD1 or TRBD2 may be the D gene (5 bases each). The CDR3 loop spans 11 amino acids. Trimming shortened V by 7 bases and J by 8 bases, and 12 bases separated the two germline ends. Germline V gene lookup returns CDR1 ENHRY and CDR2 SYGVKD.

As regards this clonotype: This may stem from a read error, because a much larger clone lies one nucleotide away. The chain carries TRBV29-1 and TRBJ1-5; D remains unclear. The CDR3 length is 13 residues. V was clipped by 6 bases and J by 5 bases, with 14 bases between them. Germline CDR1 SQVTM, CDR2 ANQGSEA. The CDR3 sequence is CSVREGDHQPQHF. Written as DNA, the CDR3 is TGCAGCGTCAGAGAGGGAGATCATCAGCCCCAGCATTTT. The full variable domain, in which reference TRBV29-1 and TRBJ1-5 provide the parts outside the CDR3, is SAVISQKPSRDICQRGTSLTIQCQVDSQVTMMFWYRQQPGQSLTLIATANQGSEATYESGFVIDKFPISRPNLTFSTLTVSNMSPEDSSIYLCSVREGDHQPQHFGDGTRLSIL.

Comment on this clonotype: This CDR3 fails to terminate in the conserved phenylalanine or tryptophan, so it likely reflects a read error. This chain joins TRBV5-1 and TRBJ2-7; D is possibly TRBD2 (5 bases). CDR3 size: 12 residues. V was cut by 3 bases and J by 6 bases, with 10 bases left in between. Germline V gene sequence: CDR1 SGHRS, CDR2 YFSETQ. The CDR3 DNA is TGCGCCAGCAGCTCAAGCGGCGGCGAGCAGTACCTC. As protein: CASSSSGGEQYL.

The V and J genes are TRBV11-2 and TRBJ2-1; TRBD2 agrees at 12 bases. V was clipped by 2 bases and J by 12 bases; unmatched bases: 5. CDR3 length equals 14 residues. Germline V lookup: CDR1 SGHAT, CDR2 FQNNGV. CDR3 amino acids: CASSLTSGRSRQFF. Here the CDR3 DNA reads TGTGCCAGCAGCTTAACTAGCGGGAGGTCCAGGCAGTTCTTC. Using reference TRBV11-2 and TRBJ2-1 for the parts outside the CDR3, the full variable domain is EAGVAQSPRYKIIEKRQSVAFWCNPISGHATLYWYQQILGQGPKLLIQFQNNGVVDDSQLPKDRFSAERLKGVDSTLKIQPAKLEDSAVYLCASSLTSGRSRQFFGPGTRLTVL.

The rearrangement uses TRBV12-3 or TRBV12-4 and TRBJ2-2; 7 bases are a match to TRBD2. V was clipped by 7 bases and J by 4 bases; unmatched bases: 9. This CDR3 has 15 residues. For the CDR3, the DNA is TGTGCCAGCATCCTAGGTGGGAGGGGCACCGGGGAGCTGTTTTTT. Protein product: CASILGGRGTGELFF.

This clonotype was recorded many times. This sequence joins TRBV6-5 and TRBJ2-6; 9 bases map to TRBD1. CDR1 is MNHEY, CDR2 SVGAGI, per germline. The trim removed 5 bases at V and 1 base at J, leaving 3 bases unmatched. CDR3 size: 16 residues. The CDR3 sequence: CASSPTGGSGANVLTF. The CDR3 region has the DNA TGTGCCAGCAGTCCGACAGGGGGGTCTGGGGCCAACGTCCTGACTTTC.

V and J are TRBV11-3 and TRBJ2-3; D is unclear. The tail of the sequence fits TRBJ1-5 better, so the J call may be wrong. This CDR3 contains 15 residues. Looked up from germline, CDR1 is SGHNT and CDR2 is YENEEA. DNA for the CDR3: TGTGCCAGCAGCTTAGTGACATACGGCATAGATACGCAGCATTTT. This gives the protein CASSLVTYGIDTQHF.

With regard to this clonotype: Since no conserved phenylalanine or tryptophan closes the CDR3, a read error is the likely cause. The chain uses TRBV12-5 and TRBJ1-5; 8 bases map to TRBD1. Germline V gives CDR1 LGHNT, CDR2 FRNRAP. The CDR3 length is 14 residues. The CDR3 sequence is CASGSGQVDQSQHL. In nucleotides, the CDR3 is TGTGCTAGTGGTTCGGGACAGGTAGATCAGTCCCAGCATCTT.

The chain couples TRBV7-8 to TRBJ2-3; perhaps TRBD2 as D (5 bases). Germline lookup yields CDR1 SGHVS and CDR2 FQNEAQ. This CDR3 region has 15 residues. With 5 bases removed from V and 6 bases from J, the gap between germline ends came to 18 bases. CDR3 nucleotides: TGTGCCAGCAGCACAGTCCCAGAGCCGGGGGATACGCAGTATTTT. This sequence encodes CASSTVPEPGDTQYF.

Points on this clonotype: A junction boundary mismatches the germline segment, possibly from a read error. V is TRBV11-2 and J is TRBJ2-2, with D maybe TRBD2 (5 bases). From germline, CDR1 is SGHAT and CDR2 FQNNGV. This CDR3 is 12 amino acids long. The chain's CDR3 is CASSFTAGELLF. CDR3 nucleotides: TGTGCCAGCAGCTTCACCGCCGGGGAGCTGCTTTTT.